Listed here are 9 T cell receptor beta chains from one sample, sequenced in a study of blood T cell repertoires in COVID-19. Sequenced by immunoSEQ multiplex PCR; TCRdb stores in-frame clones only, minus some. Among under 150,000 clones listed, 75% to 90% were seen once. Material: peripheral blood. Receptor source: a woman aged 55-69 years with active COVID-19.

Comment on this clone: At one boundary the junction diverges from the germline segment, which might be a read error. The chain carries TRBV9 and TRBJ2-1, with 13 bases matching TRBD2. The CDR3 is 15 amino acids. CDR1 SGDLS and CDR2 YYNGEE come from the germline V gene. CDR3 nucleotides: TGTGCCAGCAGCGTAGCTGGGACTAGCGGGAATGCGCAGTTCTTC. It encodes CASSVAGTSGNAQFF.

The rearrangement uses TRBV19 and TRBJ1-4; D ambiguous. CDR3 length: 16 residues. Trimming pared 6 bases from V and 0 bases from J, leaving 14 bases between. Germline CDR1 is LNHDA and CDR2 is SQIVND (reference sequence). The CDR3 coding sequence is TGTGCCAGTAGACTCTGGACTGCTGCAACTAATGAAAAACTGTTTTTT. Its protein is CASRLWTAATNEKLFF. Filled out from reference TRBV19 and TRBJ1-4, the complete variable domain reads DGGITQSPKYLFRKEGQNVTLSCEQNLNHDAMYWYRQDPGQGLRLIYYSQIVNDFQKGDIAEGYSVSREKKESFPLTVTSAQKNPTAFYLCASRLWTAATNEKLFFGSGTQLSVL.

This chain joins TRBV6-6 and TRBJ2-7; 10 bases agree with TRBD2. Unmatched junction bases numbered 2, after V lost 3 bases and J lost 3 bases. Germline CDR1 and CDR2: MNHNY and SVGAGI (reference sequence). This CDR3 spans 14 amino acids. The CDR3 DNA reads TGTGCCAGCAGTTATTCTAGCGGGAGCTACGAGCAGTACTTC. Translating gives CASSYSSGSYEQYF.

The CDR3 reads CASSTNRDLGFTDTQYF. For the CDR3, the DNA is TGTGCCAGTAGTACCAACAGGGATCTAGGATTCACAGATACGCAGTATTTT. The gene calls are TRBV19 and TRBJ2-3; possibly TRBD1 for D (6 bases). Germline-derived CDR1 and CDR2 are LNHDA and SQIVND (reference sequence). Trimming removed 4 bases at V and 2 bases at J, with 19 bases between. This CDR3 has 17 amino acids.

This rearrangement joins TRBV3-1 (or the pseudogene TRBV3-2) to TRBJ2-1; 8 nucleotides line up with TRBD2. The V gene's germline CDR1 is LGHDT and CDR2 YNNKEL (reference sequence). The CDR3 totals 14 residues. V shed 4 bases, J shed 7 bases, and the junction held 6 bases outside the gene matches. The CDR3 DNA follows: TGTGCCAGCAGCCTTGGCGGGGGGTTTAATGAGCAGTTCTTC. Amino acid sequence: CASSLGGGFNEQFF.

The chain couples TRBV28 to TRBJ2-3, with 13 bases matching TRBD2. J gave up 6 bases and V 2 bases, and 8 bases lay outside the gene matches. This CDR3 contains 17 residues. From germline, CDR1 is MDHEN and CDR2 SYDVKM. The CDR3 DNA follows: TGTGCCAGCAGTTTAGGGGGACTAGCGGGACCAGGGGATACGCAGTATTTT. Encoded protein: CASSLGGLAGPGDTQYF.

CDR3 region: CASSLGLSTDTQYF. CDR3 nucleotides: TGTGCCAGCAGCCTCGGACTGTCCACAGATACGCAGTATTTT. V gene TRBV7-3 combines with J gene TRBJ2-3; D is perhaps TRBD2 (5 bases). The CDR3 has 14 amino acids. The V end was cut by 5 bases, the J end by 2 bases, with 11 bases between. Germline lookup yields CDR1 SGHTA and CDR2 FQGTGA.

This clone was seen just once. The chain carries TRBV15 and TRBJ2-1; TRBD2 matches at 10 bases. J was trimmed by 0 bases and V by 5 bases; bases with no gene match: 4. The CDR3 length is 16 residues. Germline CDR1 reads LNHNV; CDR2 reads YYDKDF (reference sequence). CDR3 amino acids: CATSSRLAGSYNEQFF. The CDR3 region has the DNA TGTGCCACCAGCTCCAGACTAGCGGGCTCCTACAATGAGCAGTTCTTC.

On this clone: An end of the junction differs from the germline gene, which may be a read error. V gene TRBV28 combines with J gene TRBJ2-7, with TRBD2 identical over 12 bases. CDR1 and CDR2 from the germline V gene are MDHEN and SYDVKM. The CDR3 sequence is 12 residues long. The CDR3 is CASSFLTSGSDF. The CDR3 DNA follows: TGTGCCAGCAGTTTTCTGACTAGCGGGAGTGACTTC.